This T cell receptor (beta chain) was documented in a study of blood T cell repertoires in COVID-19. Authors' processing steps: Reference gene primers were amplified, and this amplification served to estimate nucleated cell counts. Using immunoSEQ multiplex PCR, the repertoire was profiled, and TCRdb retains in-frame clones only, with some absent. V, J and clone size were drawn from that table, and D and trimming were deduced from the DNA. The sample contains about 250,000 clones, 83% of which appear only once. This receptor was obtained from a human donor in a cohort sampled during active COVID-19. Source material: peripheral blood.

The CDR3 nucleotides read TGTGCCAGCAGTCTCGACAGGGTGAACACTGAAGCTTTCTTT. This gives the protein CASSLDRVNTEAFF. The chain uses TRBV11-2 and TRBJ1-1; 7 nucleotides align to TRBD1. The CDR3 totals 14 residues. The germline gives CDR1 SGHAT, CDR2 FQNNGV. The V and J ends lost 6 bases and 0 bases, in that order; junction bases with no gene match: 4.